This TCR beta chain was observed in a study of shared clonotypes between healthy human individuals. Regarding the study as a whole: Relative to memory subsets, naive subsets generally showed larger estimated richness. It was observed that roughly 4.8% of naive CD4 clonotypes were shared across a handful of donors.

Germline assignment: CDR1 SEHNR and CDR2 FQNEAQ (reference sequence). CDR3 size: 18 residues. Trimming at V came to 4 bases and at J to 3 bases, leaving 12 bases not matched to a gene. As defined, naive CD8 cells were CD45RO-negative and positively selected for CCR7, with terminally differentiated effector memory CD45RA+ cells excluded. This clone is a singleton in its sample. Its antigen is not known. Assay: immunoSEQ multiplex PCR; the TCRdb copy retains only in-frame clones and omits some. Of roughly 2 million clones in the sample, about 95% were seen once. The gene calls are TRBV7-9 and TRBJ1-1; 12 nucleotides align to TRBD1. The receptor comes from a man aged 18 to 35 in good health. The sequencing sample was made of naive CD8+ T cells sorted from blood. In DNA form, the CDR3 reads TGTGCCAGCAGCTCGACGCCGGGACAGGGGGCGGTGGACACTGAAGCTTTCTTT. Translated: CASSSTPGQGAVDTEAFF.